These T cell receptor beta chains were read from a single sample in a study of T-cell memory formation after mild COVID-19. TCRdb used MiXCR to reprocess the 5' RACE reads, holding one entry per CDR3 protein. This sample yields about 290,000 distinct CDR3 sequences, of which about 15% are seen a single time; 20% to 25% belongs to the top ten. The sample consisted of PBMCs or a T cell subset sorted from them (not recorded which). Every receptor here comes from a man between 18 and 29 years old who had mild COVID-19 (a few samples of this study predate the infection). Cell type and time point are not known. CDR3s include the opening cysteine and the closing phenylalanine or tryptophan. D genes are given only for firm matches. Rows give clone size only sometimes, using once, few, many, or a class for an expanded clone.

d_call: -; v_call: TRBV7-9; j_call: TRBJ1-1; clone_size: -; cdr3_aa: CASSQRWGSTEAFF; cdr3_nt: TGTGCCAGCAGCCAGAGGTGGGGGTCCACTGAAGCTTTCTTT
d_call: TRBD1; v_call: TRBV4-2; j_call: TRBJ1-2; clone_size: -; cdr3_aa: CASSQDETGLYGYTF; cdr3_nt: TGTGCCAGCAGCCAAGATGAGACAGGGCTATATGGCTACACCTTC
d_call: TRBD1; v_call: TRBV5-1; j_call: TRBJ1-1; clone_size: -; cdr3_aa: CASSKEGGTGAPEAFF; cdr3_nt: TGCGCCAGCAGCAAAGAGGGCGGGACAGGGGCACCCGAAGCTTTCTTT
d_call: TRBD1; v_call: TRBV3-1; j_call: TRBJ1-6; clone_size: -; cdr3_aa: CASSPLGQGASPLHF; cdr3_nt: TGTGCCAGCAGCCCTTTGGGACAGGGGGCATCACCCCTCCACTTT
d_call: -; v_call: TRBV5-1; j_call: TRBJ1-1; clone_size: few; cdr3_aa: CASSLAGRNTEAFF; cdr3_nt: TGCGCCAGCAGCTTGGCCGGGAGGAACACTGAAGCTTTCTTT
d_call: -; v_call: TRBV6-6; j_call: TRBJ2-3; clone_size: few; cdr3_aa: CASSYVTTSDTQYF; cdr3_nt: TGTGCCAGCAGTTACGTTACGACTTCAGATACGCAGTATTTT
d_call: TRBD2; v_call: TRBV27; j_call: TRBJ2-5; clone_size: few; cdr3_aa: CASRPGTSGYQETQYF; cdr3_nt: TGTGCCAGCAGACCCGGGACTAGCGGTTACCAAGAGACCCAGTACTTC
d_call: -; v_call: TRBV4-3; j_call: TRBJ1-1; clone_size: few; cdr3_aa: CASNTWAGGFTEAFF; cdr3_nt: TGCGCCAGCAATACGTGGGCGGGGGGCTTCACTGAAGCTTTCTTT
d_call: -; v_call: TRBV5-1; j_call: TRBJ1-1; clone_size: -; cdr3_aa: CASNGVETEAFF; cdr3_nt: TGCGCCAGCAACGGGGTAGAGACTGAAGCTTTCTTT
d_call: -; v_call: TRBV4-1; j_call: TRBJ2-3; clone_size: many; cdr3_aa: CASSQVDADTQYF; cdr3_nt: TGCGCCAGCAGCCAAGTAGATGCAGATACGCAGTATTTT
d_call: -; v_call: TRBV20-1; j_call: TRBJ1-1; clone_size: -; cdr3_aa: CSASEDVNTEAFF; cdr3_nt: TGCAGTGCTAGTGAGGACGTGAACACTGAAGCTTTCTTT
d_call: TRBD2; v_call: TRBV6-2/TRBV6-3; j_call: TRBJ2-3; clone_size: few; cdr3_aa: CASSYPGRGRSTDTQYF; cdr3_nt: TGTGCCAGCAGTTACCCCGGGAGGGGCCGGAGCACAGATACGCAGTATTTT
d_call: -; v_call: TRBV3-1; j_call: TRBJ1-2; clone_size: few; cdr3_aa: CASSQGAGREGYTF; cdr3_nt: TGTGCCAGCAGCCAAGGGGCAGGGCGAGAGGGCTACACCTTC
d_call: TRBD1; v_call: TRBV19; j_call: TRBJ2-5; clone_size: few; cdr3_aa: CASSPGTGTQETQYF; cdr3_nt: TGTGCCAGTAGTCCCGGGACAGGAACCCAAGAGACCCAGTACTTC
d_call: -; v_call: TRBV28; j_call: TRBJ1-1; clone_size: few; cdr3_aa: CASSPLTGRGAFF; cdr3_nt: TGTGCCAGCAGCCCATTGACGGGAAGAGGGGCTTTCTTT
d_call: -; v_call: TRBV28; j_call: TRBJ2-3; clone_size: few; cdr3_aa: CASSPVRATDTDTQYF; cdr3_nt: TGTGCCAGCAGTCCCGTACGGGCGACAGACACAGATACGCAGTATTTT
d_call: -; v_call: TRBV6-5; j_call: TRBJ2-2; clone_size: few; cdr3_aa: CASRSGAPGELFF; cdr3_nt: TGTGCCAGCAGGTCCGGGGCCCCGGGGGAGCTGTTTTTT
d_call: -; v_call: TRBV5-8; j_call: TRBJ2-3; clone_size: -; cdr3_aa: CASSLGVNGKDTQYF; cdr3_nt: TGTGCCAGCAGCTTGGGGGTCAACGGGAAAGATACGCAGTATTTT
d_call: -; v_call: TRBV30; j_call: TRBJ1-1; clone_size: -; cdr3_aa: CAWSRPLAAFF; cdr3_nt: TGTGCCTGGAGCCGCCCCCTCGCCGCTTTCTTT
d_call: -; v_call: TRBV5-1; j_call: TRBJ2-5; clone_size: -; cdr3_aa: CASSWAGSLEETQYF; cdr3_nt: TGCGCCAGCAGCTGGGCCGGTAGTTTGGAGGAGACCCAGTACTTC
d_call: -; v_call: TRBV29-1; j_call: TRBJ2-1; clone_size: few; cdr3_aa: CSTYHGARNEQFF; cdr3_nt: TGCAGCACATATCACGGGGCCCGCAATGAGCAGTTCTTC
d_call: -; v_call: TRBV4-1; j_call: TRBJ2-7; clone_size: many; cdr3_aa: CASSPGRLSYEQYF; cdr3_nt: TGCGCCAGCAGCCCGGGACGGCTCTCCTACGAGCAGTACTTC
d_call: -; v_call: TRBV4-1; j_call: TRBJ2-2; clone_size: many; cdr3_aa: CASRQGPDTGELFF; cdr3_nt: TGCGCCAGCAGACAAGGCCCCGACACCGGGGAGCTGTTTTTT
d_call: -; v_call: TRBV7-8; j_call: TRBJ1-6; clone_size: few; cdr3_aa: CASSPGGNSGFSPLHF; cdr3_nt: TGTGCCAGCAGCCCGGGGGGGAACTCAGGGTTTTCACCCCTCCACTTT
d_call: -; v_call: TRBV27; j_call: TRBJ1-1; clone_size: many; cdr3_aa: CASSLGGGLNTEAFF; cdr3_nt: TGTGCCAGCAGTTTGGGGGGGGGACTGAACACTGAAGCTTTCTTT
d_call: -; v_call: TRBV3-1; j_call: TRBJ1-3; clone_size: many; cdr3_aa: CASGGASGNTIYF; cdr3_nt: TGTGCCAGCGGGGGGGCATCTGGAAACACCATATATTTT
d_call: -; v_call: TRBV7-9; j_call: TRBJ2-3; clone_size: many; cdr3_aa: CASSLLRTDTQYF; cdr3_nt: TGTGCCAGCAGCTTATTGCGCACAGATACGCAGTATTTT
d_call: TRBD1; v_call: TRBV2; j_call: TRBJ1-6; clone_size: once; cdr3_aa: CASSRQGMDSPLHF; cdr3_nt: TGTGCCAGCAGTCGACAGGGGATGGACTCACCCCTCCACTTT
d_call: -; v_call: TRBV20-1; j_call: TRBJ2-2; clone_size: few; cdr3_aa: CSASPGHHTGELFF; cdr3_nt: TGCAGTGCTAGCCCGGGACATCACACCGGGGAGCTGTTTTTT
d_call: TRBD2; v_call: TRBV7-2; j_call: TRBJ2-1; clone_size: few; cdr3_aa: CASSFLASGGYEQFF; cdr3_nt: TGTGCCAGCAGCTTTTTGGCTAGCGGGGGGTATGAGCAGTTCTTC
d_call: -; v_call: TRBV7-9; j_call: TRBJ2-1; clone_size: -; cdr3_aa: CASTPVLGTEQFF; cdr3_nt: TGTGCCAGCACCCCGGTGTTAGGGACGGAGCAGTTCTTC
d_call: -; v_call: TRBV18; j_call: TRBJ1-3; clone_size: -; cdr3_aa: CASSPMDSFSGNTIYF; cdr3_nt: TGTGCCAGCTCACCCATGGACAGTTTCTCTGGAAACACCATATATTTT
d_call: TRBD1; v_call: TRBV18; j_call: TRBJ2-7; clone_size: -; cdr3_aa: CASSGTGVYEQYF; cdr3_nt: TGTGCCAGCTCCGGGACAGGGGTCTACGAGCAGTACTTC
d_call: -; v_call: TRBV7-2; j_call: TRBJ2-2; clone_size: many; cdr3_aa: CASSFRRETGWSGELFF; cdr3_nt: TGTGCCAGCAGCTTCCGACGAGAAACAGGGTGGAGCGGGGAGCTGTTTTTT